This T cell receptor (beta chain) derives from a study of cytomegalovirus exposure and HLA in healthy donors. Study-wide findings and caveats: The study put 150 or so TCR beta chains on its list as cytomegalovirus-associated. A few CMV-associated chains were confirmed in vitro to be specific for CMV antigens.

The V gene lost 0 bases and the J gene lost 0 bases, with 7 bases spanning the gap. Germline V CDR1 and CDR2: SGDLS, YYNGEE. CDR3 length: 15 amino acids. As regards this clone: The antigen is unknown.

Measured with immunoSEQ multiplex PCR; TCRdb has only the in-frame clones, and not every one. The sample holds about 120,000 clones; around 90% are singletons and the top ten take roughly 2%. The V gene is TRBV9, the J gene TRBJ2-1; D call uncertain. This sequence originates from a woman aged 18-29 years in good health and CMV-seronegative. Sequenced material: PBMCs. The CDR3 DNA is TGTGCCAGCAGCGTAGCTCCGGGCTCCTACAATGAGCAGTTCTTC. Amino acid sequence: CASSVAPGSYNEQFF.